There are many counts of the clone carrying this TCR beta chain. Its target is unknown. The V and J ends lost 0 bases and 8 bases respectively, with 7 bases between them. CDR3 length equals 12 residues. At the time of active disease, bone marrow was collected from every patient. This sample was taken from a study of read filtering for tumor transcriptome and immune sequencing. Across the study: Among patients, approximately 17 were male and approximately 15 female, aged about 47 to 80 (mean about 72). RNA-seq yielded only about 75 to 1,400 TCR reads, IR-seq about 4 to 10.27 million.

Points from the study as a whole: Compared with RNA-seq, IR-seq gave much higher clonotype depth and reliability.

This library used 300 to 450 ng RNA and molecular barcoded adaptors spanning alpha/delta and beta/gamma chains. MiXCR, run by TCRdb on the reads, gives a single entry per CDR3 protein. Counted here are some 62,000 distinct CDR3 sequences, about 15% occurring once; the ten biggest clones make up 45%. The receptor was derived from a donor at least 40 years old with multiple myeloma. The chain employs TRBV12-3 or TRBV12-4 and TRBJ1-1; D gene ambiguous. Sequenced input: a population of CD138-negative cells sorted from bone marrow. The CDR3 sequence is CASSLAQSEAFF. DNA for the CDR3: TGTGCCAGCAGTTTAGCCCAGAGCGAAGCTTTCTTT.